This passage covers 9 T cell receptor beta chains from one sample sequenced in a study of blood T cell repertoires in COVID-19. TCRdb's table, derived via immunoSEQ multiplex PCR, lists solely in-frame clones and lacks some. The sample has fewer than 350,000 clones, approximately 91% seen once. The sample consisted of PBMCs or T cells enriched from blood (not recorded which). These receptors were taken from a woman aged 40-49 years with acute COVID-19.

This chain uses TRBV7-8 with TRBJ1-5; 8 positions agree with TRBD1. Germline CDR1 and CDR2: SGHVS and FQNEAQ. There are 18 residues in the CDR3. V was pared by 1 base and J by 2 bases, with 10 bases of the junction left unmatched. The CDR3 DNA sequence: TGTGCCAGCAGCTTAGGGACGCAGGGGGCGAGAGGCAATCAGCCCCAGCATTTT. Translated, it gives CASSLGTQGARGNQPQHF.

This rearrangement joins TRBV4-1 to TRBJ2-1, with unresolved D. Germline CDR1 MGHRA, CDR2 YSYEKL. V was trimmed by 2 bases and J by 8 bases, leaving 13 bases between them. The CDR3 length is 14 residues. This chain's CDR3 is CASSQTALGYEQFF. CDR3 sequence (DNA): TGCGCCAGCAGCCAAACTGCATTGGGCTATGAGCAGTTCTTC.

The chain combines TRBV3-1 (or the pseudogene TRBV3-2) with TRBJ2-3; TRBD2 aligns across 8 bases. This CDR3 is 16 amino acids long. CDR1 is LGHDT and CDR2 is YNNKEL in the germline V gene (reference sequence). With 4 bases clipped from V and 6 bases from J, the junction kept 12 bases outside the gene matches. For the CDR3, the DNA is TGTGCCAGCAGCCTCGGACTAGCTCGTGGCGGGGATACGCAGTATTTT. Residues: CASSLGLARGGDTQYF.

The V gene is TRBV7-8, the J gene TRBJ2-2, with TRBD1 as a possible D gene (6 bases). V lost 1 base and J lost 5, with 8 bases in between. Germline V gene sequence: CDR1 SGHVS, CDR2 FQNEAQ. CDR3 length: 14 amino acids. CDR3 nucleotide sequence: TGTGCCAGCAGCTTAGGGACAGAAACCGGGGAGCTGTTTTTT. Protein sequence: CASSLGTETGELFF.

V gene TRBV11-3 combines with J gene TRBJ2-5; 10 nucleotides line up with TRBD2. This CDR3 comprises 14 residues. J lost 4 bases, V lost 5 bases, and 4 bases had no gene match. In germline, CDR1 is SGHNT, CDR2 YENEEA. CDR3 sequence (DNA): TGTGCCAGCAGCGTGCTAGCGGGAGTAGAGACCCAGTACTTC. It specifies CASSVLAGVETQYF.

This chain joins TRBV24-1 and TRBJ1-4, with a tentative D call TRBD1 (5 bases). Germline values: CDR1 KGHDR, CDR2 SFDVKD. This CDR3 region has 14 residues. V lost 7 bases to trimming and J lost 5 bases, with 13 bases between them. The CDR3 is CATSDGRGNEKLFF. CDR3 coding DNA: TGTGCCACCAGCGACGGGAGGGGCAATGAAAAACTGTTTTTT.

The chain carries TRBV21-1 and TRBJ1-2; the D call TRBD1 from the table was never checked on the DNA. TRBV21-1 is deemed a pseudogene. The CDR3 covers 18 residues. The CDR3 here is CASSKGGRDRGYNYGYTF. CDR3 DNA sequence: TGTGCCAGCAGCAAAGGAGGGCGGGACAGGGGGTATAACTATGGCTACACCTTC.

Here the CDR3 reads CASSSRSGSTDTQYF. The CDR3, as DNA: TGTGCCAGCAGCTCTAGATCGGGTAGCACAGATACGCAGTATTTT. V usage is TRBV13 and J usage is TRBJ2-3; D not certain. CDR1 and CDR2 (germline): PRHDT, FYEKMQ (reference sequence). The CDR3 is 15 residues long. V lost 4 bases, J lost 0 bases, and 11 bases lay in between.

V usage is TRBV24-1 and J usage is TRBJ1-2, with a weak D call TRBD1 (5 bases). Trimming pared 3 bases from V and 8 bases from J, leaving 18 bases between. This CDR3 is built from 15 residues. Germline V gene data show CDR1 as KGHDR and CDR2 as SFDVKD. In DNA form, the CDR3 reads TGTGCCACCAGTGATCCGCGGGGGTACCCGGGCGGCTACACCTTC. This codes for CATSDPRGYPGGYTF.